The entry below describes one T cell receptor (beta chain). The source of the sample is a study of technical replicates of blood from a few donors. The CDR3 is 15 residues long. Trimming pared 2 bases from V and 1 base from J, leaving 11 bases between. CDR1 is SGHTA and CDR2 is FQGNSA in the germline V gene. Libraries were prepared by immunoSEQ multiplex PCR; TCRdb keeps only in-frame clonotypes and omits some of them. The sample includes roughly 56,000 clones, approximately 89% of them seen just once. The origin of this receptor is a human donor in good health. Some clones in this sample may be carry-over from other donors' samples. The chain uses TRBV7-2 and TRBJ2-5; perhaps TRBD2 as D (6 bases). The sample taken for sequencing was PBMCs. The chain's CDR3 is CASSLLGGVQETQYF. Written as DNA, the CDR3 is TGTGCCAGCAGCTTACTAGGAGGGGTCCAAGAGACCCAGTACTTC. Looking up the rest from reference TRBV7-2 and TRBJ2-5 gives the full variable domain: GAGVSQSPSNKVTEKGKDVELRCDPISGHTALYWYRQSLGQGLEFLIYFQGNSAPDKSGLPSDRFSAERTGGSVSTLTIQRTQQEDSAVYLCASSLLGGVQETQYFGPGTRLLVL.